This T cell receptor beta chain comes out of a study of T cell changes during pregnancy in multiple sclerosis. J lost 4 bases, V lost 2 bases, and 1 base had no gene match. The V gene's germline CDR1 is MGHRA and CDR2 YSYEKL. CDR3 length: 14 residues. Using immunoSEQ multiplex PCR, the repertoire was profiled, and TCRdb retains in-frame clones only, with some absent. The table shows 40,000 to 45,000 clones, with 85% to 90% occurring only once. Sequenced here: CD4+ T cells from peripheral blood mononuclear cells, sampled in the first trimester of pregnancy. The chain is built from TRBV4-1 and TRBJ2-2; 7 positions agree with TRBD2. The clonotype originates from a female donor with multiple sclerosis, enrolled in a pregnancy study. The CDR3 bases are TGCGCCAGCAGCCAAACGGGGGGCACCGGGGAGCTGTTTTTT. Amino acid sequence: CASSQTGGTGELFF.